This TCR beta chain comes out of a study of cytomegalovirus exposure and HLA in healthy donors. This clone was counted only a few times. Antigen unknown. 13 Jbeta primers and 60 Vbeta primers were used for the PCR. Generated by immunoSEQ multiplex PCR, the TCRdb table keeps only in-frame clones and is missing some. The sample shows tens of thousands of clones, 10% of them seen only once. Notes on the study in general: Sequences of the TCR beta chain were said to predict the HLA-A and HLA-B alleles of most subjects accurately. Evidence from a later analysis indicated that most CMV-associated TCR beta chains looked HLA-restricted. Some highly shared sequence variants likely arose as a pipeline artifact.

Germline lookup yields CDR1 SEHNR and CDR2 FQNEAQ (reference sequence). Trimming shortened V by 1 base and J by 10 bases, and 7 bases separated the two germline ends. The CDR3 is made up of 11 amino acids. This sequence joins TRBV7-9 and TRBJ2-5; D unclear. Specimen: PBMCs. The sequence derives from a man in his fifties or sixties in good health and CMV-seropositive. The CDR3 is CASSLETVQYF. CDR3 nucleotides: TGTGCCAGCAGCTTAGAAACAGTCCAGTACTTC.